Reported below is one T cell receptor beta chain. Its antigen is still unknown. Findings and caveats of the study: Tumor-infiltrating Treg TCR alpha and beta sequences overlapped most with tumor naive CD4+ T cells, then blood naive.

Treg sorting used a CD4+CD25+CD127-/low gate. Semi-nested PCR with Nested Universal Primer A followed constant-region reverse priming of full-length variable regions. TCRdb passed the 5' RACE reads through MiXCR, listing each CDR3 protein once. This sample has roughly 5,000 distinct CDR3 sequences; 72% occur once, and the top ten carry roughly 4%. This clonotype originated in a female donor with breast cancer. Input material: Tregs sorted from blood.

CDR3 sequence reads: CASSLYTGPSNQPQHF. CDR3 nucleotide sequence: TGTGCCAGCAGCTTGTATACAGGGCCTAGCAATCAGCCCCAGCATTTT. The V gene is TRBV5-6, the J gene TRBJ1-5, with a weak D call TRBD1 (6 bases). The CDR3 is made up of 16 amino acids. CDR1 and CDR2 (germline): SGHDT, YYEEEE. V lost 1 base and J 0 bases, leaving 11 bases between the germline ends.